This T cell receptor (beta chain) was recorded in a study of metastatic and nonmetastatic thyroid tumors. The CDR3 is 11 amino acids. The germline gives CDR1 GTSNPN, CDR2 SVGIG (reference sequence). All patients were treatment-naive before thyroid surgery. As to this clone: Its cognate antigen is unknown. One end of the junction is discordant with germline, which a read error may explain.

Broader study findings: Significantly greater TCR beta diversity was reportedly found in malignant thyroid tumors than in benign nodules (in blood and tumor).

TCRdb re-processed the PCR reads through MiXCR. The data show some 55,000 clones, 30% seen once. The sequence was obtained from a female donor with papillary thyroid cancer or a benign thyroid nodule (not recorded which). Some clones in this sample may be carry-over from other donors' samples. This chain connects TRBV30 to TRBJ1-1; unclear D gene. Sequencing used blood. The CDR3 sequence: CAWSASGRLGF. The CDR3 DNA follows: TGTGCCTGGAGTGCCTCAGGACGACTGGGGTTT.